Shown below are 10 T cell receptor beta chains from a single sample sequenced in a study of cytomegalovirus exposure and HLA in healthy donors. The PCR made use of 60 Vbeta and 13 Jbeta primers. Method: immunoSEQ multiplex PCR; TCRdb's copy keeps in-frame clones and lacks some. The repertoire table contains about 140,000 clones. Sequencing was done on a sample of PBMCs. The origin of the receptors is a woman aged 18-29 years in good health and CMV-seronegative.

This chain links TRBV27 with TRBJ2-2, with D maybe TRBD1 (6 bases). The CDR3 is 14 amino acids. The germline V gene has CDR1 MNHEY and CDR2 SMNVEV (reference sequence). V lost 3 bases and J lost 4, with 9 bases in between. The CDR3 sequence: CASSFRGGTGELFF. For the CDR3, the DNA is TGTGCCAGCAGTTTCAGAGGGGGCACCGGGGAGCTGTTTTTT.

The chain has TRBV6-5 and TRBJ1-1; TRBD1 matches at 10 bases. The CDR3 sequence is 13 residues long. After removal of 8 bases from V and 4 bases from J, the junction contained 4 bases not matched to a gene. CDR1 is MNHEY and CDR2 is SVGAGI in the germline V gene. Here the CDR3 reads CASLGTGATEAFF. CDR3 nucleotides: TGTGCCAGCTTGGGGACAGGGGCCACTGAAGCTTTCTTT.

The chain is built from TRBV5-4 and TRBJ2-3, with 12 bases fitting TRBD2. Germline V lookup: CDR1 SGHNT, CDR2 YYREEE (reference sequence). V gave up 5 bases and J gave up 2 bases; unmatched junction bases: 12. The CDR3 covers 18 residues. This CDR3 is CASRTSGSPRPPTDTQYF. For the CDR3, the DNA is TGTGCCAGCAGGACTAGCGGGAGCCCCCGCCCTCCCACAGATACGCAGTATTTT.

V is TRBV18 and J is TRBJ2-3; 11 nucleotides match TRBD2. CDR1 is KGHSH, CDR2 LQKENI, per germline. The V and J ends lost 4 bases and 7 bases, in that order; junction bases with no gene match: 7. This CDR3 contains 15 residues. CDR3 protein: CASSQLAGVSNTQYF. The CDR3 DNA sequence: TGTGCCAGCTCACAACTAGCGGGAGTGTCAAATACGCAGTATTTT.

The genes are TRBV5-6 and TRBJ2-5; 10 bases are a match to TRBD2. Germline CDR1 and CDR2: SGHDT and YYEEEE. This CDR3 has 15 residues. The J segment lost 5 bases and the V segment lost 3 bases, leaving 7 bases of the junction unmatched. The CDR3: CASSSVTSGPETQYF. The CDR3 nucleotides are TGTGCCAGCAGCTCAGTGACTAGCGGGCCTGAGACCCAGTACTTC.

This sequence joins TRBV25-1 and TRBJ2-7, with a tentative D call TRBD2 (6 bases). The CDR3 spans 14 residues. Trimming shortened V by 1 base and J by 4 bases, and 11 bases separated the two germline ends. Germline values: CDR1 MGHDK, CDR2 SYGVNS. In DNA, the CDR3 is TGTGCCAGCAGTGAATTCGAGGGACTGTACGAGCAGTACTTC. Translating gives CASSEFEGLYEQYF.

The J gene is TRBJ1-3, the V gene TRBV19; the D gene is possibly TRBD1 (6 bases). The CDR3 has 16 amino acids. With 5 bases removed from V and 0 bases from J, the gap between germline ends came to 14 bases. Germline V lookup: CDR1 LNHDA, CDR2 SQIVND (reference sequence). The CDR3 region is CASSSPDRSSGNTIYF. Written as DNA, the CDR3 is TGTGCCAGTAGTTCCCCAGACAGGAGCTCTGGAAACACCATATATTTT.

The chain has TRBV5-8 and TRBJ2-3; 8 bases map to TRBD2. The CDR3 runs to 18 residues. Germline CDR1 SGHTS, CDR2 YDEGEE. The J segment lost 0 bases and the V segment lost 0 bases, leaving 9 bases of the junction unmatched. DNA of the CDR3: TGTGCCAGCAGCTTGGCTTCGGGAGGGTTCCCTAGCACAGATACGCAGTATTTT. Its translation is CASSLASGGFPSTDTQYF.

The chain joins TRBV5-8 to TRBJ2-1, with 11 bases that match TRBD2. CDR1 is SGHTS and CDR2 is YDEGEE in the germline V gene. This CDR3 is 17 amino acids long. J lost 4 bases, V lost 4 bases, and 10 bases had no gene match. The CDR3 is CASSRAKVAGGYNEQFF. In nucleotides, the CDR3 is TGTGCCAGCAGCCGAGCTAAAGTAGCGGGAGGGTACAATGAGCAGTTCTTC.

With respect to this clone: The same CDR3 also results from other DNA sequences found in this sample. This chain connects TRBV9 to TRBJ2-2; D unclear. There are 15 residues in the CDR3. Germline-derived CDR1 and CDR2 are SGDLS and YYNGEE. Trimming left V 1 base short and J 1 base short, with 8 bases between. In DNA form, the CDR3 reads TGTGCCAGCAGCGTATCGGGTCTGAACACCGGGGAGCTGTTTTTT. Amino acid sequence: CASSVSGLNTGELFF.